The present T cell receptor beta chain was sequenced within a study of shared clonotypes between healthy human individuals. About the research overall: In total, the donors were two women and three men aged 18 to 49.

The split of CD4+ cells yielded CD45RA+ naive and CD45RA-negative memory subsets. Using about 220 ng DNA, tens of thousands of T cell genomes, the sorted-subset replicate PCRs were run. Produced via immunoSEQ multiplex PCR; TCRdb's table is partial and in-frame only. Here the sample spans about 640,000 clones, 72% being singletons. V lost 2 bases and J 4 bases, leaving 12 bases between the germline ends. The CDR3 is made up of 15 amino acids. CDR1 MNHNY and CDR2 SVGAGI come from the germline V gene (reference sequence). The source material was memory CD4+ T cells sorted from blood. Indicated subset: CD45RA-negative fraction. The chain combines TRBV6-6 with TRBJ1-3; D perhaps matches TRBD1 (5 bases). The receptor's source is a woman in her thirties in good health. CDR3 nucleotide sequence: TGTGCCAGCAGTTACCGCAGGGAAGAGGGAAACACCATATATTTT. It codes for CASSYRREEGNTIYF.